This passage covers 5 T cell receptor beta chains from one sample sequenced in a study of response to subunit inactivated influenza vaccine. TCRdb redid the calling of the RT-PCR reads with MiXCR, one entry per CDR3 protein. The table includes around 150,000 distinct CDR3 sequences, about a tenth detected once. This specimen was non-naive T cells sorted from PBMCs, taken 40 to 50 days after vaccination. These receptors came from a man aged 50 to 60 who received an inactivated influenza vaccine.

The CDR3 sequence is CSAIGGGPFLGEQYF. DNA for the CDR3: TGCAGTGCGATAGGAGGGGGGCCATTTCTTGGGGAGCAGTACTTC. V usage is TRBV20-1 and J usage is TRBJ2-7; either TRBD1 or TRBD2 may fit D (6 bases each). The ends were cut back, 6 bases at V and 7 bases at J, with 25 bases in the middle. This CDR3 is built from 15 residues. Germline CDR1 is DFQATT and CDR2 is SNEGSKA (reference sequence).

This chain uses TRBV29-1 with TRBJ1-1; a possible D gene is TRBD1 (6 bases). The V gene lost 7 bases and the J gene lost 4 bases, with 16 bases spanning the gap. The CDR3 extends over 13 amino acids. Per germline, CDR1 SQVTM and CDR2 ANQGSEA. CDR3 bases: TGCAGCGCTATCAGGGGTCGGGGCACTGAAGCTTTCTTT. This translates into CSAIRGRGTEAFF.

This clonotype was counted many times. V usage is TRBV2 and J usage is TRBJ2-7; D gene ambiguous. This CDR3 has 12 residues. Between the trimmed V and J ends, which lost 7 bases and 0 bases, there was a span of 7 bases. CDR1 and CDR2 from the germline V gene are SNHLY and FYNNEI. The DNA for the CDR3 is TGTGCCAGCACCGATTCCTCCTACGAGCAGTACTTC. Its protein product is CASTDSSYEQYF.

This clonotype showed up many times. This chain connects TRBV5-1 to TRBJ2-7; 14 nucleotides match TRBD2. The V segment lost 4 bases and the J segment 5 bases; nucleotides outside the gene matches: 2. The CDR3 sequence is 14 residues long. Germline assignment: CDR1 SGHRS and CDR2 YFSETQ. The CDR3 region has the DNA TGCGCCAGCAGCCCGGGACTAGCGGGGGACGAGCAGTACTTC. Translating it yields CASSPGLAGDEQYF.

Ten or more counts support this clonotype. The chain has TRBV10-2 and TRBJ2-2; no clear D. The germline gives CDR1 WSHSY, CDR2 SAAADI. This CDR3 has 18 amino acids. V lost 0 bases and J lost 1, with 15 bases in between. The CDR3 region has the DNA TGCGCCAGCAGTGAGTCGAAGCTTTGGGAATTGAACACCGGGGAGCTGTTTTTT. This sequence encodes CASSESKLWELNTGELFF.